Sequencing of this T cell receptor (beta chain) was carried out in a study of cytomegalovirus exposure and HLA in healthy donors. This clone was found a few times. V lost 0 bases and J 0 bases, leaving 21 bases between the germline ends. The CDR3 consists of 19 residues. In germline, CDR1 is MNHNS, CDR2 SASEGT. Vbeta (60) and Jbeta (13) primers were used in the PCR. The assay was immunoSEQ multiplex PCR, and TCRdb's table has in-frame clones only and misses some. This sample has 100,000 to 150,000 clones, with roughly four fifths found just once. The source material was PBMCs. V is TRBV6-1 and J is TRBJ2-7; D is perhaps TRBD2 (6 bases). The clonotype comes from a woman aged 45-65 years in good health and CMV-seronegative. The CDR3 is CASSEAWGGMEGGSYEQYF. DNA of the CDR3: TGTGCCAGCAGTGAAGCGTGGGGTGGGATGGAGGGAGGCTCCTACGAGCAGTACTTC.